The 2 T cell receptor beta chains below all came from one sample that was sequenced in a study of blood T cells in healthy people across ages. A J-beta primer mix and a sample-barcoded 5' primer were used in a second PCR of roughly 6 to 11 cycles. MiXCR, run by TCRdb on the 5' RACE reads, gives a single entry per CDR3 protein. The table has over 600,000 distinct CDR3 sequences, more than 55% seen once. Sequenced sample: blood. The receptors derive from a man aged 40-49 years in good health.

As DNA, the CDR3 is TGTGCCAGCGGGAGGGCTTACAATGAGCAGTTCTTC. Residues: CASGRAYNEQFF. V and J are TRBV5-6 and TRBJ2-1; the match to TRBD2 covers 7 bases. After removal of 7 bases from V and 4 bases from J, the junction contained 2 bases not matched to a gene. This CDR3 is 12 amino acids long. Germline lookup yields CDR1 SGHDT and CDR2 YYEEEE.

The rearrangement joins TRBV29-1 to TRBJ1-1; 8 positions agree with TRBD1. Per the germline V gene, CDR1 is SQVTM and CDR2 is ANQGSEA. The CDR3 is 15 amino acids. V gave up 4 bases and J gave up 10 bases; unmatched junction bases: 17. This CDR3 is CSVGQTAQGEKGAFF. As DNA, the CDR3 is TGCAGCGTTGGTCAGACCGCACAGGGGGAAAAGGGAGCTTTCTTT.